This TCR beta chain was obtained from a study of blood T cell repertoires in COVID-19. On the study more broadly: Material from acute and convalescent COVID-19 was sourced from the United States, Italy and Spain.

Clones were read by immunoSEQ multiplex PCR, and TCRdb kept only the in-frame ones, dropping some. The repertoire holds 150,000 or so clones, with under 95% as singletons. Trimming at V came to 3 bases and at J to 4 bases, leaving 5 bases not matched to a gene. The CDR3 runs 15 residues. Sequencing was done on a sample of peripheral blood. The chain has TRBV23-1 and TRBJ1-2, with TRBD1 matching over 10 bases. TRBV23-1 is identified as an open reading frame with a role that is uncertain. This clonotype was obtained from a middle-aged man with acute or convalescent COVID-19. CDR3 in DNA: TGCGCCAGCAGTCATCCCGGGACAGGGGTCTATGGCTACACCTTC. Encoded protein: CASSHPGTGVYGYTF.